This T cell receptor beta chain was retrieved from a study of blood T cell repertoires in COVID-19. The CDR3 consists of 17 residues. V shed 1 base and J 4 bases; nucleotides not matched to a gene: 10. Looked up from germline, CDR1 is MGHRA and CDR2 is YSYEKL. Some clones are missing from TCRdb's copy, which holds only in-frame ones; the method was immunoSEQ multiplex PCR. The table shows 490,000 or so clones, with 75% to 90% occurring only once. Symptom resolution, clearance, or two negative PCRs marked the recovered donors of Cohort 3. Sample: PBMCs or T cells enriched from blood (not recorded which). This sequence was found in a woman aged 60-75 years who had recovered from COVID-19. The chain uses TRBV4-1 and TRBJ2-1; 7 positions agree with TRBD2. The CDR3 coding sequence is TGCGCCAGCAGCCAAGCAGTTAGCGGGTTCCGGTACAATGAGCAGTTCTTC. Translating it yields CASSQAVSGFRYNEQFF.